The entry that follows covers one TCR beta chain sequence. As processed by the authors: Using reference gene primer amplification, nucleated cell counts were estimated. Repertoires were generated with immunoSEQ multiplex PCR, while TCRdb's copy carries only in-frame clones and drops some. That table furnishes V, J and clone size, whereas the DNA furnished D and trimming. This table has about 100,000 clones, roughly 87% appearing once. These data come from a study of blood T cell repertoires in COVID-19. The wider study: There were acute and convalescent COVID-19 samples, and they came from the United States, Italy and Spain. Sources were T cells, B-cell-depleted T cells, or PBMCs; the material itself was cDNA or gDNA.

This sequence was found in a man aged 25 to 45 in a cohort sampled during active COVID-19. Sequencing was done on a sample of peripheral blood.

The CDR3 DNA sequence: TGCGCCAGCAGCCAAGATCGGACTAGCGGGGGGGCGATATACAATGAGCAGTTCTTC. It is translated as CASSQDRTSGGAIYNEQFF. The chain employs TRBV4-3 and TRBJ2-1; 15 positions agree with TRBD2. CDR3 length equals 19 residues. The V gene's germline CDR1 is LGHNA and CDR2 YSLEER. The junction had 7 bases not matched to a gene; V was cut back by 0 bases and J by 4 bases.